This TCR beta chain was recovered during a study of blood T cell repertoires in COVID-19. The study recruited people aged 18 to 89 years across roughly 23 US areas. Trimming removed 0 bases from V and 1 base from J, with 9 bases in between. This CDR3 contains 15 residues. The germline V gene has CDR1 SEHNR and CDR2 FQNEAQ (reference sequence). Source study methods: Estimated nucleated cell counts came from reference gene primer amplification. Profiling relied on immunoSEQ multiplex PCR, and the TCRdb table lists in-frame clones only, not all of them. V and J calls plus clone size are reproduced from that table; the DNA served to infer D and trimming. The table includes 200,000 to 250,000 clones, 80% to 90% detected once.

The chain employs TRBV7-9 and TRBJ1-1; D not resolved. The TCR originated in a woman in her fifties or sixties who had been exposed to COVID-19. The material sequenced was PBMCs or T cells enriched from blood (not recorded which). DNA of the CDR3: TGTGCCAGCAGCTTAGCGGGCAGACAGAACACTGAAGCTTTCTTT. Translation gives CASSLAGRQNTEAFF.